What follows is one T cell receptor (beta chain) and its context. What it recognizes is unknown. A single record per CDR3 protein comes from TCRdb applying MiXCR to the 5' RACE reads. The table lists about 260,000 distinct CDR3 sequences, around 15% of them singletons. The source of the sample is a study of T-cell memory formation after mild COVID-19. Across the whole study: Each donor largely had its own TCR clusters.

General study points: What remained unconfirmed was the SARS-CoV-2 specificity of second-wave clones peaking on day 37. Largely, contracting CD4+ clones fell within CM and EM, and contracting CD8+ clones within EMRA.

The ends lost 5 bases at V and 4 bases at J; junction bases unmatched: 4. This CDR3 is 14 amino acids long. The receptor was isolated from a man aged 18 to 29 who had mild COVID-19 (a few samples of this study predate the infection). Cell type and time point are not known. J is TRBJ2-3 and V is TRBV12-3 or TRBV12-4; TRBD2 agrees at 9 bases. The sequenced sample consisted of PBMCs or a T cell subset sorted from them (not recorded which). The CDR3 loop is CASSPRGGADTQYF. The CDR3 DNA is TGTGCCAGCAGTCCGCGGGGGGGGGCAGATACGCAGTATTTT.